This TCR beta chain comes out of a study of cytomegalovirus exposure and HLA in healthy donors. Points from the study as a whole: Later analysis found that TCR beta chains associated with HLA were more clonally expanded than other, equally common chains. In vitro, a few CMV-associated chains proved specific for CMV antigens. Cytomegalovirus association was assigned to about 150 TCR beta chains. Later analysis placed DRB1 highest and HLA-C lowest in TCR association rates, which differed by HLA locus.

A word on this clone: Its matching antigen is unknown.

Vbeta (60) and Jbeta (13) primers were used in the PCR. Repertoires were generated with immunoSEQ multiplex PCR, while TCRdb's copy carries only in-frame clones and drops some. The sample's table shows approximately 80,000 clones. The CDR3 length is 15 residues. Trimming cost V 4 bases and J 1 base; bases outside gene matches: 4. Germline V gene data show CDR1 as KGHSH and CDR2 as LQKENI. The sample consisted of PBMCs. The chain employs TRBV18 and TRBJ1-1; 9 nucleotides line up with TRBD1. This TCR was sampled from a woman aged 25-40 years in good health and CMV-seronegative. CDR3 protein: CASSRRTGENTEAFF. CDR3 in DNA: TGTGCCAGCTCACGGAGGACAGGGGAGAACACTGAAGCTTTCTTT.